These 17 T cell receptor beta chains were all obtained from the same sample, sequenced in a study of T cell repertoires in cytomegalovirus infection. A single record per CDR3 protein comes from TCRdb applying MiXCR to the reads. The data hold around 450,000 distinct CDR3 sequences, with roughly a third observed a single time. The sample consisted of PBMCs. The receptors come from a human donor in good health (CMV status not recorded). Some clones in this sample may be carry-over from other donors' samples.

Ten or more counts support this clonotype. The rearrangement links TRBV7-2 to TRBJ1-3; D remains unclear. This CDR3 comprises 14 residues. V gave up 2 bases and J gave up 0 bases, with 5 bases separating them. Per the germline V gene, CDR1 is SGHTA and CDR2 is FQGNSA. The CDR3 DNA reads TGTGCCAGCAGCTTAACCAGCTCTGGAAACACCATATATTTT. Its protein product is CASSLTSSGNTIYF.

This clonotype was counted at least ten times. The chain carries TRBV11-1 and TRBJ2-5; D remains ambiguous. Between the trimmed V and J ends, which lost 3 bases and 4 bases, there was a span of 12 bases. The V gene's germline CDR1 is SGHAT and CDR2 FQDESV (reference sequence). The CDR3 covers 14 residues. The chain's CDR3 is CASSFKRPPETQYF. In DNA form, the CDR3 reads TGTGCCAGCAGCTTCAAGCGACCTCCAGAGACCCAGTACTTC. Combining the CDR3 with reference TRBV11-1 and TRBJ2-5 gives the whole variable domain EAEVAQSPRYKITEKSQAVAFWCDPISGHATLYWYRQILGQGPELLVQFQDESVVDDSQLPKDRFSAERLKGVDSTLKIQPAELGDSAMYLCASSFKRPPETQYFGPGTRLLVL.

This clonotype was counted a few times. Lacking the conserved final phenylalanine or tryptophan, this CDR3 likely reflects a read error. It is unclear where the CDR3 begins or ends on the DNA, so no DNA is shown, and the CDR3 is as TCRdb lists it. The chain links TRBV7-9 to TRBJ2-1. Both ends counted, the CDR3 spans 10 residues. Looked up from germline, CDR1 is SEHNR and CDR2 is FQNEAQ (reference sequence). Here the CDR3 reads CASSLGMLGS.

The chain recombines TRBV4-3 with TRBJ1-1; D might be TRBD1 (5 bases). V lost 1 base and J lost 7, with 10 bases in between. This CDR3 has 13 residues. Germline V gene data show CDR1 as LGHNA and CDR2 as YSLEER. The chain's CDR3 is CASSQGGGGEAFF. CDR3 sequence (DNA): TGCGCCAGCAGCCAAGGGGGGGGTGGTGAAGCTTTCTTT.

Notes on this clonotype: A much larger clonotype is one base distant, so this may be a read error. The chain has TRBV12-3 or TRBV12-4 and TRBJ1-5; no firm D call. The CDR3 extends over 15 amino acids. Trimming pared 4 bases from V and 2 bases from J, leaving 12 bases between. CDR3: CASSYKLVGNQPQHF. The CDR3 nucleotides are TGTGCCAGCAGTTATAAGTTGGTAGGCAATCAGCCCCAGCATTTT.

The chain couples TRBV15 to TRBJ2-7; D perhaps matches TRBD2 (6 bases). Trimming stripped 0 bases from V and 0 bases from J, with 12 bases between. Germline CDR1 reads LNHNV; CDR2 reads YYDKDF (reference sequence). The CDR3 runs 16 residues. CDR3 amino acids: CATSRDGGVSSYEQYF. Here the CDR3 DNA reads TGTGCCACCAGCAGAGATGGAGGGGTATCCTCCTACGAGCAGTACTTC.

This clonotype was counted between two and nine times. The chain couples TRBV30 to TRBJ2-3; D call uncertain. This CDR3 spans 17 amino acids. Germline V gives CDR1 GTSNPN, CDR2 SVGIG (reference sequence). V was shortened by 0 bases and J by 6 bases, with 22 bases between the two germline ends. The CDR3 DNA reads TGTGCCTGGAGTGTAGGTTGGTCTTCCCCTGTGGGGGATACGCAGTATTTT. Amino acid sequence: CAWSVGWSSPVGDTQYF.

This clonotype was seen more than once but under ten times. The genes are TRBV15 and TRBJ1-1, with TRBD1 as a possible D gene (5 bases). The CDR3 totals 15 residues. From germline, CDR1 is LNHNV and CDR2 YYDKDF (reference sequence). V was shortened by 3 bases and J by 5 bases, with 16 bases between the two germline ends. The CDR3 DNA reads TGTGCCACCAGCAGGGCCGCTGGAGAGGGGACTGAAGCTTTCTTT. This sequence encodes CATSRAAGEGTEAFF.

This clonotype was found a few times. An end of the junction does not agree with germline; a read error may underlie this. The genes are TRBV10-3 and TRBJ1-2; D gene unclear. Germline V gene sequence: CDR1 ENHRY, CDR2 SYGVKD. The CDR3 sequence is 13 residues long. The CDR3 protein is CTISEPINYGYTF. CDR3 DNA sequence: TGTACCATCAGTGAGCCGATTAACTATGGCTACACCTTC.

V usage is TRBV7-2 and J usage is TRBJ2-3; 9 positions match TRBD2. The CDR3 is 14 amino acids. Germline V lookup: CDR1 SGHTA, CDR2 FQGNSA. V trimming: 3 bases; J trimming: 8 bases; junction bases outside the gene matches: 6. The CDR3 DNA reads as TGTGCCAGCAGCTTGGCGGGGGGGGATGTTACGCAGTATTTT. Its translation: CASSLAGGDVTQYF.

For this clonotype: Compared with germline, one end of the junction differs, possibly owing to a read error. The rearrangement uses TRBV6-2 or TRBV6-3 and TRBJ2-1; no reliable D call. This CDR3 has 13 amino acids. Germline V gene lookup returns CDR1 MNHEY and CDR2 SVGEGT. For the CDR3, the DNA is TGTGCAAGAAGTTACTCGTCCAGGAATGAGCCGTTCTTC. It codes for CARSYSSRNEPFF.

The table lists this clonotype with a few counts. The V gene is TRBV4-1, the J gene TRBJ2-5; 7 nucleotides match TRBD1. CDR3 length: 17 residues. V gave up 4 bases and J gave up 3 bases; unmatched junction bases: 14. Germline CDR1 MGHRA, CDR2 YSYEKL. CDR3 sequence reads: CASSRLGPGQTKETQYF. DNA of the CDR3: TGCGCCAGCAGCCGTCTCGGGCCGGGACAGACTAAAGAGACCCAGTACTTC.

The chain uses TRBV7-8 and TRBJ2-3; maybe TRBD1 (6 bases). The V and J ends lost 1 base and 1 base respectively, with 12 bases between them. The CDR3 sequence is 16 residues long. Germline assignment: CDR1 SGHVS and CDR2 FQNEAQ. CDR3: CASSLVAGAGTDTQYF. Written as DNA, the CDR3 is TGTGCCAGCAGCTTAGTGGCAGGGGCCGGCACAGATACGCAGTATTTT.

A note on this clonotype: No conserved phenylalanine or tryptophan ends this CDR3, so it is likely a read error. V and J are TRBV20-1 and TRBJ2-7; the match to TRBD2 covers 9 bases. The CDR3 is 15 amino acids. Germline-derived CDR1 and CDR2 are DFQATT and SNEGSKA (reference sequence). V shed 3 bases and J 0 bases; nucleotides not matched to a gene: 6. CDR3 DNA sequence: TGCAGTGCTAGGAGACTAGCGGTGACCTCCTACGAGCAGTACTTA. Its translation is CSARRLAVTSYEQYL.

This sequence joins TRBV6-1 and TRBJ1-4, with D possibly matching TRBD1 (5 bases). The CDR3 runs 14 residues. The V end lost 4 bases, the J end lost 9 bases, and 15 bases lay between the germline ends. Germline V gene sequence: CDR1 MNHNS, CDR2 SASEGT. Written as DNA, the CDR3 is TGTGCCAGCAGTGTTACAGGAGCGGATCAAAAACTGTTTTTT. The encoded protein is CASSVTGADQKLFF.

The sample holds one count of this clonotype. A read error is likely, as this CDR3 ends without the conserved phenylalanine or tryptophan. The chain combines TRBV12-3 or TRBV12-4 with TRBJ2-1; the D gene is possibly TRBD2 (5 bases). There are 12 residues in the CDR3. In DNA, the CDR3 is TGTGACAGCAGCACGGGGTACAATGAGCAGTTCGTC. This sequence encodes CDSSTGYNEQFV.

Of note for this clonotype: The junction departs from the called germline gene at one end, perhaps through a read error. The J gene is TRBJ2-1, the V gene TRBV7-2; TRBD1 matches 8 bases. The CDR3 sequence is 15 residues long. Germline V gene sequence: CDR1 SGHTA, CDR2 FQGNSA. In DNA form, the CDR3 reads TGTTCCAGCAGCCTCCCCCGGACAGGGAGCAATGAGCAGTTCTTC. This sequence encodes CSSSLPRTGSNEQFF. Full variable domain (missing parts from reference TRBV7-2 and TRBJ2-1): GAGVSQSPSNKVTEKGKDVELRCDPISGHTALYWYRQSLGQGLEFLIYFQGNSAPDKSGLPSDRFSAERTGGSVSTLTIQRTQQEDSAVYLCSSSLPRTGSNEQFFGPGTRLTVL.